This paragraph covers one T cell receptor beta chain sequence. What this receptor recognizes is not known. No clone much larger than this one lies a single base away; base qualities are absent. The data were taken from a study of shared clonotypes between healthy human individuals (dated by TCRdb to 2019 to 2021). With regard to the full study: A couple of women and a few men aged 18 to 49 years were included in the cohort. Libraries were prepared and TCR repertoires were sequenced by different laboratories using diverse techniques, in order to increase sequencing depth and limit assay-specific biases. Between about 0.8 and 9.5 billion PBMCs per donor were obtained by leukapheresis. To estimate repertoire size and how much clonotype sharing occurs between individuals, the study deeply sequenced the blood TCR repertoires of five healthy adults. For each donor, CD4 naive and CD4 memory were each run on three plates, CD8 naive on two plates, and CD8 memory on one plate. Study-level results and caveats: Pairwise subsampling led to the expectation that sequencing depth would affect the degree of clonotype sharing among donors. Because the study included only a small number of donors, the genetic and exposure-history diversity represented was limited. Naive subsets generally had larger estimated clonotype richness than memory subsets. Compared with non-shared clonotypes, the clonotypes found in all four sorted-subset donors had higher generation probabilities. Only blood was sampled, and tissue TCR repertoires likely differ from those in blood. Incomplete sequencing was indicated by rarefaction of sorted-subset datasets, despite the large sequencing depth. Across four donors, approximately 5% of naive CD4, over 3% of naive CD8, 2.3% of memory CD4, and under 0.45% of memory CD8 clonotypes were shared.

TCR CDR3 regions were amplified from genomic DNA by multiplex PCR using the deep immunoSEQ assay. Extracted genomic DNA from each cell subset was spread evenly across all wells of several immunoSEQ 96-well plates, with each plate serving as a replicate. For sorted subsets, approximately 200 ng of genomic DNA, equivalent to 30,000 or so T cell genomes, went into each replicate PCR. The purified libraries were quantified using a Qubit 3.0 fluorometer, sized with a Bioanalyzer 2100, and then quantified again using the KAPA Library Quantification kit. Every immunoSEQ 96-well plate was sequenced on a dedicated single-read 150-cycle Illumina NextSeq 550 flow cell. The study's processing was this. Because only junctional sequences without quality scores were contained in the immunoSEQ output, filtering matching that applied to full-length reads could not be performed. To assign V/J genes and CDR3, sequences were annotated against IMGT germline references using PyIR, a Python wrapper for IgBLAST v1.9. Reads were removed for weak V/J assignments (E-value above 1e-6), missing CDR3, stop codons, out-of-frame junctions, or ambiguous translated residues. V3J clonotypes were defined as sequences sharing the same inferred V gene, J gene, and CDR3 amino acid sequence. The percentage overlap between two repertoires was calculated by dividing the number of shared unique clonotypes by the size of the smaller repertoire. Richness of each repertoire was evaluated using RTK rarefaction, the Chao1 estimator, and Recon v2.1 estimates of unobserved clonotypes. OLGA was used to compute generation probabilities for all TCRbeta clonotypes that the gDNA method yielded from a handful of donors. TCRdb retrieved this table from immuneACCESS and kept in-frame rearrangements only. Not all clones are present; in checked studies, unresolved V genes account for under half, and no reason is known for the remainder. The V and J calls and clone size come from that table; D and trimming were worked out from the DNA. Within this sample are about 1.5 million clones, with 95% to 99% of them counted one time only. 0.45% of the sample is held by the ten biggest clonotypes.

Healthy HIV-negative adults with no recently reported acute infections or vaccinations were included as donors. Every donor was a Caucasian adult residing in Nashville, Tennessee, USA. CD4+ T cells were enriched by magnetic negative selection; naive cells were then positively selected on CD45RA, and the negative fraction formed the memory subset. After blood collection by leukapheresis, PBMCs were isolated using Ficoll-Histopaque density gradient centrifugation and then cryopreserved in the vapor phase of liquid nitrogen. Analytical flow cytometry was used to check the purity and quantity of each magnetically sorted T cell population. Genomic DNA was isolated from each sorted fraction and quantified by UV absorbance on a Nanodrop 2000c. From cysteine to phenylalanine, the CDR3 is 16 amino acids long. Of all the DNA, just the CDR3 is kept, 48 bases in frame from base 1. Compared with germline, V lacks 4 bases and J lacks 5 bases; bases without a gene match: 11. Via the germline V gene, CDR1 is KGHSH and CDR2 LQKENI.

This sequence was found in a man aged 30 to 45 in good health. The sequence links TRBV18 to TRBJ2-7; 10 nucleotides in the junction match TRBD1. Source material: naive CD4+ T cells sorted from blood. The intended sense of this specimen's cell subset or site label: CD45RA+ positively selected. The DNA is TGTGCCAGCTCACTGCTCTTCAAGACAGGGGGCGACGAGCAGTACTTC. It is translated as CASSLLFKTGGDEQYF. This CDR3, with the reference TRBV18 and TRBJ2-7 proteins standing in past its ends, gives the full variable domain NAGVMQNPRHLVRRRGQEARLRCSPMKGHSHVYWYRQLPEEGLKFMVYLQKENIIDESGMPKERFSAEFPKEGPSILRIQQVVRGDSAAYFCASSLLFKTGGDEQYFGPGTRLTVT.